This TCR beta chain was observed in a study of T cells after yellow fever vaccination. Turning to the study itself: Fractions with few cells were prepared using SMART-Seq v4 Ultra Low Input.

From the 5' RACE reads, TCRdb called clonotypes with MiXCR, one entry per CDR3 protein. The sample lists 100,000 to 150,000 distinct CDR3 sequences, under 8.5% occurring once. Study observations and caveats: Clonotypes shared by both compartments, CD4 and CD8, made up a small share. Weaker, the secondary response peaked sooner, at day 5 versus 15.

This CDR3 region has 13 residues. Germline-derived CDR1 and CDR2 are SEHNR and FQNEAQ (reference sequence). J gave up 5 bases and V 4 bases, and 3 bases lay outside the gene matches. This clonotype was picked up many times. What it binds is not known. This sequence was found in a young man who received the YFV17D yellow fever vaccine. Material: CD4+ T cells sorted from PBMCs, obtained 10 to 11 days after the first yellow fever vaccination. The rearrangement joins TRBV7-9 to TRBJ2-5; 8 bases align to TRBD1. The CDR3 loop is CASSYRGRETQYF. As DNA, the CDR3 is TGTGCCAGCAGCTACAGGGGGAGGGAGACCCAGTACTTC.